The sequence of this T cell receptor (beta chain) was determined in a study of cytomegalovirus exposure and HLA in healthy donors. General study results and limits: CMV serostatus was the sole immune exposure information available.

CDR3 length: 16 amino acids. V was cut by 4 bases and J by 0 bases, with 13 bases left in between. Germline V gene data show CDR1 as PRHDT and CDR2 as FYEKMQ (reference sequence). Researchers ran the PCR with 60 Vbeta and 13 Jbeta primers. Generated by immunoSEQ multiplex PCR, the TCRdb table keeps only in-frame clones and is missing some. Among about 120,000 clones, around three quarters were seen once, and the ten largest hold approximately 4.5%. Of note for this clone: The antigen is unknown.

The TCR sequence derives from a man aged 25-45 years in good health and CMV-seropositive. Sequencing was done on a sample of PBMCs. The chain employs TRBV13 and TRBJ1-3; weak D call: TRBD1 (6 bases). The CDR3 here is CASSWIRDTSGNTIYF. The DNA of the CDR3 is TGTGCCAGCAGCTGGATCCGGGACACCTCTGGAAACACCATATATTTT.